This T cell receptor beta chain was sequenced during a study of T-cell memory formation after mild COVID-19. Study-level results: CD4+ contracting clones were found mainly in CM and EM, and CD8+ ones in EMRA.

CDR1 MNHEY and CDR2 SMNVEV come from the germline V gene (reference sequence). This CDR3 has 15 residues. V was pared by 3 bases and J by 6 bases, with 6 bases of the junction left unmatched. To note about this clonotype: The antigen is undetermined.

TCRalpha and TCRbeta libraries used 5'RACE with constant-segment primers and UMIs. TCRdb re-analysed the 5' RACE reads in MiXCR, keeping a single row per CDR3 protein. Of about 110,000 distinct CDR3 sequences listed, 15% to 20% are singletons. This receptor was identified in a man younger than 30 who had mild COVID-19 (a few samples of this study predate the infection). Cell type and time point are not known. The sequenced sample consisted of PBMCs or a T cell subset sorted from them (not recorded which). The rearrangement joins TRBV27 to TRBJ2-2, with 8 nucleotides matching TRBD1. The CDR3 sequence: CASSFDRGSAGELFF. CDR3 in DNA: TGTGCCAGCAGTTTCGACAGGGGAAGCGCCGGGGAGCTGTTTTTT.